These 13 T cell receptor beta chains originate from one sample sequenced in a study of blood T cell repertoires in COVID-19. Sequencing used immunoSEQ multiplex PCR; TCRdb keeps in-frame clones, though not all of them. Of 150,000 or so clones in the sample, 84% were seen once. Sequencing used PBMCs or T cells enriched from blood (not recorded which). The source of these receptors is a woman in her forties or fifties who had recovered from COVID-19.

The J gene is TRBJ1-4, the V gene TRBV20-1; D remains unclear. CDR3 length: 11 amino acids. The V end was cut by 5 bases, the J end by 8 bases, with 9 bases between. CDR1 is DFQATT and CDR2 is SNEGSKA in the germline V gene (reference sequence). CDR3 sequence reads: CSAPRGEKLFF. CDR3 sequence (DNA): TGCAGTGCTCCCCGCGGGGAAAAACTGTTTTTT.

In its sample, this clone was seen once. The chain combines TRBV25-1 with TRBJ2-7; 7 nucleotides agree with TRBD1. This CDR3 has 12 residues. V shed 2 bases and J 6 bases; nucleotides not matched to a gene: 1. In germline, CDR1 is MGHDK, CDR2 SYGVNS. CDR3 coding DNA: TGTGCCAGCAGTGAAAACAGGGGCGAGCAGTACTTC. This translates into CASSENRGEQYF.

The chain links TRBV7-2 to TRBJ2-3; the match to TRBD2 covers 8 bases. With 1 base clipped from V and 4 bases from J, the junction kept 1 base outside the gene matches. The germline V gene encodes CDR1 SGHTA and CDR2 FQGNSA. The CDR3 runs to 14 residues. CDR3 sequence (DNA): TGTGCCAGCAGCTTAGACGGGAGGGCAGATACGCAGTATTTT. Translated, it gives CASSLDGRADTQYF.

The CDR3 sequence: CASSGLTSDYGYTF. DNA of the CDR3: TGTGCCAGCAGTGGTCTAACTTCTGACTATGGCTACACCTTC. The genes are TRBV2 and TRBJ1-2; unclear D gene. This CDR3 has 14 amino acids. V lost 4 bases to trimming and J lost 3 bases, with 12 bases between them. Germline CDR1 SNHLY, CDR2 FYNNEI. Combining the CDR3 with reference TRBV2 and TRBJ1-2 gives the whole variable domain EPEVTQTPSHQVTQMGQEVILRCVPISNHLYFYWYRQILGQKVEFLVSFYNNEISEKSEIFDDQFSVERPDGSNFTLKIRSTKLEDSAMYFCASSGLTSDYGYTFGSGTRLTVV.

The chain carries TRBV5-6 and TRBJ2-7, with D unresolved. Per germline, CDR1 SGHDT and CDR2 YYEEEE. The ends were cut back, 0 bases at V and 0 bases at J, with 7 bases in the middle. The CDR3 is made up of 14 amino acids. The DNA of the CDR3 is TGTGCCAGCAGCTTGGGGCATACCTCCTACGAGCAGTACTTC. This translates into CASSLGHTSYEQYF.

This sequence joins TRBV4-3 and TRBJ2-1; 8 bases fit TRBD2. CDR3 length: 16 amino acids. Losses at the gene ends were 1 base for V and 3 bases for J; bases not matched to a gene: 5. Germline values: CDR1 LGHNA, CDR2 YSLEER. The DNA for the CDR3 is TGCGCCAGCAGCCAAGCAAGCGGGGGCCTCTACAATGAGCAGTTCTTC. Amino acid sequence: CASSQASGGLYNEQFF.

The chain employs TRBV27 and TRBJ2-7; maybe TRBD1 (6 bases). The CDR3 is 14 residues long. With 5 bases removed from V and 6 bases from J, the gap between germline ends came to 17 bases. From germline, CDR1 is MNHEY and CDR2 SMNVEV (reference sequence). This CDR3 is CASSGGLTTGEQYF. The CDR3 nucleotides are TGTGCCAGCAGTGGGGGCCTTACCACCGGCGAGCAGTACTTC.

V usage is TRBV24-1 and J usage is TRBJ1-5; TRBD1 matches 7 bases. This CDR3 region has 13 residues. Trimming cost V 7 bases and J 2 bases; bases outside gene matches: 1. Germline V gene data show CDR1 as KGHDR and CDR2 as SFDVKD. The CDR3 sequence is CATRGTGNQPQHF. In DNA, the CDR3 is TGTGCCACCAGGGGGACAGGCAATCAGCCCCAGCATTTT.

This clone was picked up a small number of times. The chain combines TRBV19 with TRBJ1-3; possibly TRBD1 for D (6 bases). The CDR3 sequence is 16 residues long. Germline V lookup: CDR1 LNHDA, CDR2 SQIVND (reference sequence). V was pared by 5 bases and J by 2 bases, with 16 bases between. In DNA form, the CDR3 reads TGTGCCAGTAGTCGGTCCGGACAGCTCGCTGGAAACACCATATATTTT. This sequence encodes CASSRSGQLAGNTIYF.

The J gene is TRBJ1-3, the V gene TRBV9, with D possibly matching TRBD1 (6 bases). This CDR3 has 16 amino acids. Germline CDR1 is SGDLS and CDR2 is YYNGEE. Trimming cost V 3 bases and J 0 bases, with 13 bases left between them. The CDR3 coding sequence is TGTGCCAGCAGCGGCGGACAGATCATCTCTGGAAACACCATATATTTT. Encoded protein: CASSGGQIISGNTIYF.

The J gene is TRBJ2-5, the V gene TRBV18; 9 bases align to TRBD2. This CDR3 contains 16 residues. Germline CDR1 KGHSH, CDR2 LQKENI. V lost 1 base to trimming and J lost 2 bases; unmatched junction nucleotides: 5. The CDR3 protein is CASSPLGSGGQETQYF. CDR3 DNA: TGTGCCAGCTCACCACTTGGTAGCGGGGGTCAAGAGACCCAGTACTTC.

The chain employs TRBV2 and TRBJ2-5; no clear D gene. Trimming removed 5 bases at V and 3 bases at J, with 10 bases between. Germline V gene data show CDR1 as SNHLY and CDR2 as FYNNEI. The CDR3 loop spans 13 amino acids. The CDR3 is CASSRTAKETQYF. As DNA, the CDR3 is TGTGCCAGCAGTCGAACAGCAAAAGAGACCCAGTACTTC.

The gene calls are TRBV19 and TRBJ1-5, with 7 nucleotides matching TRBD1. This CDR3 is built from 15 residues. After removal of 9 bases from V and 0 bases from J, the junction contained 8 bases not matched to a gene. Germline CDR1 LNHDA, CDR2 SQIVND (reference sequence). The CDR3 sequence: CASRDSLYSNQPQHF. In DNA form, the CDR3 reads TGTGCCAGCCGGGACAGCTTGTATAGCAATCAGCCCCAGCATTTT.